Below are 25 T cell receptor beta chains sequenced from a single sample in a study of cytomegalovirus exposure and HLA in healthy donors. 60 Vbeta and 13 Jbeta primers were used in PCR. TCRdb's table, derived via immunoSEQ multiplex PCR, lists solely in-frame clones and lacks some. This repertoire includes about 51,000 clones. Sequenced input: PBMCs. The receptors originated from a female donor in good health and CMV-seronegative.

The CDR3, as DNA: TGTGCCAGCAGCCCCTCCGGGACAGGGGCCGGGGAGCTGTTTTTT. Protein sequence: CASSPSGTGAGELFF. The V gene is TRBV2, the J gene TRBJ2-2; 10 bases fit TRBD1. The CDR3 length is 15 residues. Germline V gene sequence: CDR1 SNHLY, CDR2 FYNNEI. J was trimmed by 6 bases and V by 6 bases; bases with no gene match: 7.

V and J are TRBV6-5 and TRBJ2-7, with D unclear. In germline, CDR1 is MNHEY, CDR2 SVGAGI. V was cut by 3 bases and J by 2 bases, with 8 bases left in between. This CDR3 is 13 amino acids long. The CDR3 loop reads CASSYPGAYEQYF. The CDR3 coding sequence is TGTGCCAGCAGTTATCCAGGCGCCTACGAGCAGTACTTC.

Here the CDR3 DNA reads TGCGCCAGCAGCCAAGACAAGCTGAACACTGAAGCTTTCTTT. This codes for CASSQDKLNTEAFF. This chain joins TRBV4-1 and TRBJ1-1; D is ambiguous. The germline gives CDR1 MGHRA, CDR2 YSYEKL. This CDR3 is built from 14 residues. V lost 0 bases and J lost 0, with 5 bases in between.

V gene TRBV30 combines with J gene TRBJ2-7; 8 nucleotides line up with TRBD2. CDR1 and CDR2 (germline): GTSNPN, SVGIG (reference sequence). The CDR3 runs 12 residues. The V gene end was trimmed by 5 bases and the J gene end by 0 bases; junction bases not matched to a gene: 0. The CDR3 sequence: CAWGTSSYEQYF. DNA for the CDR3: TGTGCCTGGGGGACTAGCTCCTACGAGCAGTACTTC.

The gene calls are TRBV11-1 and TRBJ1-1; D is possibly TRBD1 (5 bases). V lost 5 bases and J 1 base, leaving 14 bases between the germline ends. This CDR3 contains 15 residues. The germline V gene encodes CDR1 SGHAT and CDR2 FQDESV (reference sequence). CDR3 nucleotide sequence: TGTGCCAGCAGCAACCGATGGGACTGGAACACTGAAGCTTTCTTT. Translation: CASSNRWDWNTEAFF. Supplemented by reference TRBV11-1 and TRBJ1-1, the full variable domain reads EAEVAQSPRYKITEKSQAVAFWCDPISGHATLYWYRQILGQGPELLVQFQDESVVDDSQLPKDRFSAERLKGVDSTLKIQPAELGDSAMYLCASSNRWDWNTEAFFGQGTRLTVV.

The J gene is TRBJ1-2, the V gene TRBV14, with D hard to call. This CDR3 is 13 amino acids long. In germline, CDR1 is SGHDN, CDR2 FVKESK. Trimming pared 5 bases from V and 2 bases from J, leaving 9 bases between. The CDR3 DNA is TGTGCCAGCAGCGACAAAGGAAACTATGGCTACACCTTC. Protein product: CASSDKGNYGYTF.

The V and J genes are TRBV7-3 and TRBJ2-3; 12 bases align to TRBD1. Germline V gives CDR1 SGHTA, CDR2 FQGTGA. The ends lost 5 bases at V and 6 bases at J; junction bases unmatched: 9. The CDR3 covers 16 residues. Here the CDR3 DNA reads TGTGCCAGCAGCCCCGGGACAGGGGGCGGTCAGGATACGCAGTATTTT. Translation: CASSPGTGGGQDTQYF.

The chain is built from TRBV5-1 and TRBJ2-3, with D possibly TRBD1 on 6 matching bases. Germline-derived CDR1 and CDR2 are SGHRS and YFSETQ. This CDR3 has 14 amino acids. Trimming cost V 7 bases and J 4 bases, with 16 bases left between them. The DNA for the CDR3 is TGCGCCAGCGGCAGGGATGGGGGCCCAGATACGCAGTATTTT. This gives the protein CASGRDGGPDTQYF.

CDR3 loop: CASSENYRGHEQYF. The CDR3 coding sequence is TGTGCCAGCAGCGAAAATTACAGGGGCCACGAGCAGTACTTC. V is TRBV25-1 and J is TRBJ2-7, with TRBD1 identical over 7 bases. Germline CDR1 and CDR2: MGHDK and SYGVNS. Trimming took 6 bases from V and 5 from J; bases not matched to a gene: 10. The CDR3 totals 14 residues.

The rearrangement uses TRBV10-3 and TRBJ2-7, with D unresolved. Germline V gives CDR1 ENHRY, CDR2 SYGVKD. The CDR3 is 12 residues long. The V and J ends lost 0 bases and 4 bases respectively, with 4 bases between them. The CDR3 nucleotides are TGTGCCATCAGTGAGTCGAGGTACGAGCAGTACTTC. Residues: CAISESRYEQYF.

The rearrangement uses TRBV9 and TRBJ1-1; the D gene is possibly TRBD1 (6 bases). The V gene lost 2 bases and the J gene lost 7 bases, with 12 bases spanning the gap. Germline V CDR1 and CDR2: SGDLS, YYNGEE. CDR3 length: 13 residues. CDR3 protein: CASSVRRGGEAFF. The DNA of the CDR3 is TGTGCCAGCAGCGTCAGACGAGGGGGTGAAGCTTTCTTT.

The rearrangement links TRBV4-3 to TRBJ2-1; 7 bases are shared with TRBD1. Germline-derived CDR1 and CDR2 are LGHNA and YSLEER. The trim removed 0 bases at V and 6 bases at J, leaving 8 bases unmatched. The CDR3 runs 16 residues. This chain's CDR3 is CASSQDQQGMGNEQFF. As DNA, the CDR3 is TGCGCCAGCAGCCAAGATCAACAGGGGATGGGCAATGAGCAGTTCTTC.

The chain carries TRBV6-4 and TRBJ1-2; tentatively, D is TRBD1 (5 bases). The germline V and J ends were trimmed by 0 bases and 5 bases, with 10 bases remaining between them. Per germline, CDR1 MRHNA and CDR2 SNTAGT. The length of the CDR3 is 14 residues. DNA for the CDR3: TGTGCCAGCAGTGACTCTACAGGAGCTTATGGCTACACCTTC. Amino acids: CASSDSTGAYGYTF.

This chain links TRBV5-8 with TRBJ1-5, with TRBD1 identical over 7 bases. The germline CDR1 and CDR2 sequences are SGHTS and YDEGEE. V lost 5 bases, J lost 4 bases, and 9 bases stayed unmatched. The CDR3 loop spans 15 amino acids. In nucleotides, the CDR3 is TGTGCCAGCAGTTCCCGGACAGGAATAAATCAGCCCCAGCATTTT. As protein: CASSSRTGINQPQHF.

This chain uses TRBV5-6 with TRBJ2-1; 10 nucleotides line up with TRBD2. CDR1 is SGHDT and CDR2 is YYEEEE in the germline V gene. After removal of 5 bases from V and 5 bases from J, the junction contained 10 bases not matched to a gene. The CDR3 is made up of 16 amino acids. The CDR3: CASSSPLAGTNNEQFF. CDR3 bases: TGTGCCAGCAGTTCCCCACTAGCGGGAACAAACAATGAGCAGTTCTTC. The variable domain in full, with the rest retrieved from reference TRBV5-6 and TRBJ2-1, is DAGVTQSPTHLIKTRGQQVTLRCSPKSGHDTVSWYQQALGQGPQFIFQYYEEEERQRGNFPDRFSGHQFPNYSSELNVNALLLGDSALYLCASSSPLAGTNNEQFFGPGTRLTVL.

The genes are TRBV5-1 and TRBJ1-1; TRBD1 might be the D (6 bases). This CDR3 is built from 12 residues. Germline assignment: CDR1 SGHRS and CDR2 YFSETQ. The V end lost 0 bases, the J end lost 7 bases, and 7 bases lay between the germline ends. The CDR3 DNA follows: TGCGCCAGCAGCTTGGAACAGGGTGAAGCTTTCTTT. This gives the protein CASSLEQGEAFF.

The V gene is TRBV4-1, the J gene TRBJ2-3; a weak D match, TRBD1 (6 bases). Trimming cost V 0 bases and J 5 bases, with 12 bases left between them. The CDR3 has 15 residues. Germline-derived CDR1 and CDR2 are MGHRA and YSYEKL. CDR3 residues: CASSQDALQGDTQYF. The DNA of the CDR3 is TGCGCCAGCAGCCAAGACGCCCTACAGGGAGATACGCAGTATTTT.

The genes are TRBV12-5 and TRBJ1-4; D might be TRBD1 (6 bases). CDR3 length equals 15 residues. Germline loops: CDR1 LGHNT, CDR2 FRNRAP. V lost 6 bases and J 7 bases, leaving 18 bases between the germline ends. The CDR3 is CASGRGGNDGEKLFF. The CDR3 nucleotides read TGTGCTAGTGGAAGGGGGGGGAACGATGGTGAAAAACTGTTTTTT.

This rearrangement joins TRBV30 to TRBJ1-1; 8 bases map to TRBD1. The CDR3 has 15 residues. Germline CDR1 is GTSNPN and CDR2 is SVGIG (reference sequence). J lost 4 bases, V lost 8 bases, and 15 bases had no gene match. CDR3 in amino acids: CARSTGAVSSTEAFF. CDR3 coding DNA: TGTGCCCGATCGACAGGGGCGGTGTCCAGCACTGAAGCTTTCTTT.

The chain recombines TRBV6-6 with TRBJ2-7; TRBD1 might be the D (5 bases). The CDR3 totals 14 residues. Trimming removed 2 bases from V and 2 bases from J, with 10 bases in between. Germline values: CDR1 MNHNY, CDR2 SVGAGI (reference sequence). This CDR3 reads CASSYERGPYEQYF. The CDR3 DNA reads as TGTGCCAGCAGTTACGAAAGGGGCCCCTACGAGCAGTACTTC.

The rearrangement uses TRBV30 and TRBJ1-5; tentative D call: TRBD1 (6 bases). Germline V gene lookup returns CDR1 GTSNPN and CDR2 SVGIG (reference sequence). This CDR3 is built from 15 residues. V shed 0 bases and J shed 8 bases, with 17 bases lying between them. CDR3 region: CAWSVGLGGSEPQHF. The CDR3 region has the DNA TGTGCCTGGAGTGTAGGATTAGGGGGTTCCGAGCCCCAGCATTTT.

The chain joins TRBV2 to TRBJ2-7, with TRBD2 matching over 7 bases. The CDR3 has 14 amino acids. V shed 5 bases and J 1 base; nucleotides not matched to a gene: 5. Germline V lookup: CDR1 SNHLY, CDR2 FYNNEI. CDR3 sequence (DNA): TGTGCCAGCAGTAGGCGGGGGTTGTCCTACGAGCAGTACTTC. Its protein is CASSRRGLSYEQYF.

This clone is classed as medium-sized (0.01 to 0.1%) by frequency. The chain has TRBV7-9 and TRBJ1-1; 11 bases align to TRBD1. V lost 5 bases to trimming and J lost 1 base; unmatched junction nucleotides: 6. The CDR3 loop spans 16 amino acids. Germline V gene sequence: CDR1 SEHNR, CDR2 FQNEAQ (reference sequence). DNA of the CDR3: TGTGCCAGCAGCCTTGGACAGGGGGCGTCGAACACTGAAGCTTTCTTT. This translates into CASSLGQGASNTEAFF.

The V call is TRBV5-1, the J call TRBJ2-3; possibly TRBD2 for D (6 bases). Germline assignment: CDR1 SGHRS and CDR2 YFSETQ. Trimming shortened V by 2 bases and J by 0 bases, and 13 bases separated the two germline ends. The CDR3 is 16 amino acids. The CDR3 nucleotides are TGCGCCAGCAGCTTCGGGGGAGGAACTAGCACAGATACGCAGTATTTT. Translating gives CASSFGGGTSTDTQYF.

Here the CDR3 DNA reads TGTGCCAGCAGCCTGGACAGGGGGCTCGAAAAACTGTTTTTT. Translated: CASSLDRGLEKLFF. The chain recombines TRBV5-5 with TRBJ1-4, with 11 bases identical to TRBD1. Germline loops: CDR1 SGHKS, CDR2 YYEKEE (reference sequence). CDR3 length equals 14 residues. The junction had 4 bases not matched to a gene; V was cut back by 4 bases and J by 8 bases.